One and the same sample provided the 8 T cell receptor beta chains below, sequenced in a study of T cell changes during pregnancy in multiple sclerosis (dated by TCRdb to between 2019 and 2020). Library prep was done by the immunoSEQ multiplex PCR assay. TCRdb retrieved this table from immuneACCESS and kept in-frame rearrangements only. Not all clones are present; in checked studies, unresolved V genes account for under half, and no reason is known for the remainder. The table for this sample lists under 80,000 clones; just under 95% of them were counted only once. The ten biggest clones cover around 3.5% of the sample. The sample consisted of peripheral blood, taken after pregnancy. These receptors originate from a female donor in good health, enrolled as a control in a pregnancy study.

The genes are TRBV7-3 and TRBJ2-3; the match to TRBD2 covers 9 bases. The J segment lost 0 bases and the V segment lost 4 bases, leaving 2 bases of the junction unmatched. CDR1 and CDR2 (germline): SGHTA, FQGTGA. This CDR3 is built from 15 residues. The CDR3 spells CASSSSGTSTDTQYF. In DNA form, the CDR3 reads TGTGCCAGCAGCTCTAGCGGGACTAGCACAGATACGCAGTATTTT.

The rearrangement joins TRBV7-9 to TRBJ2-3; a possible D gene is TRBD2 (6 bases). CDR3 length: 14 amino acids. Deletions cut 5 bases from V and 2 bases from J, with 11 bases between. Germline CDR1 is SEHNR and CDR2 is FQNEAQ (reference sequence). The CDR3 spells CASSAGLPTDTQYF. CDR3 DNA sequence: TGTGCCAGCAGCGCGGGACTTCCCACAGATACGCAGTATTTT.

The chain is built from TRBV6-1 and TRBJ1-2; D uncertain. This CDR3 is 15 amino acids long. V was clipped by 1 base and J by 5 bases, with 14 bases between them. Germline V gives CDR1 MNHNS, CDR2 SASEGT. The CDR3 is CASSEERGQSYGYTF. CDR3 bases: TGTGCCAGCAGTGAAGAACGGGGTCAATCATATGGCTACACCTTC.

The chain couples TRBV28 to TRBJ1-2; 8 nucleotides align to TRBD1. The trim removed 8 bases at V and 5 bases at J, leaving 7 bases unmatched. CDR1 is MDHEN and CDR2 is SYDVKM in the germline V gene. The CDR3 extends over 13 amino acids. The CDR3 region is CASRTGSRYGYTF. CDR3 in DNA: TGTGCCAGCCGGACAGGGTCGAGGTATGGCTACACCTTC.

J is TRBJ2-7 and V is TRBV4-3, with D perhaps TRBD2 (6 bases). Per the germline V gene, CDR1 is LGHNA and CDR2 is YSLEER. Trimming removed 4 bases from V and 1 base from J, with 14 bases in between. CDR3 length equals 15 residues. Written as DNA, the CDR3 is TGCGCCAGCAGCCGACTAGGGGAAGGTTCCTACGAGCAGTACTTC. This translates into CASSRLGEGSYEQYF.

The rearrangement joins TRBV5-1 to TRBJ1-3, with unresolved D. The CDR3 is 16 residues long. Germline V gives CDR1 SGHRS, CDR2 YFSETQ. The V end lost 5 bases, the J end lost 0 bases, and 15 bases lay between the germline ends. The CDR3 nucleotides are TGCGCCAGCAGTTTGAATCGAGGCCTCTCTGGAAACACCATATATTTT. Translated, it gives CASSLNRGLSGNTIYF. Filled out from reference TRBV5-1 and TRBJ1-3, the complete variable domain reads KAGVTQTPRYLIKTRGQQVTLSCSPISGHRSVSWYQQTPGQGLQFLFEYFSETQRNKGNFPGRFSGRQFSNSRSEMNVSTLELGDSALYLCASSLNRGLSGNTIYFGEGSWLTVV.

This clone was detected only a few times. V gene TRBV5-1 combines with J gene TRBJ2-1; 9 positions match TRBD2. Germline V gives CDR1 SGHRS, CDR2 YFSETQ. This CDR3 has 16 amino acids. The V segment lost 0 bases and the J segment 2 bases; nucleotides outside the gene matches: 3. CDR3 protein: CASSLDLAGTYNEQFF. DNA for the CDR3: TGCGCCAGCAGCTTGGACCTAGCGGGAACCTACAATGAGCAGTTCTTC.

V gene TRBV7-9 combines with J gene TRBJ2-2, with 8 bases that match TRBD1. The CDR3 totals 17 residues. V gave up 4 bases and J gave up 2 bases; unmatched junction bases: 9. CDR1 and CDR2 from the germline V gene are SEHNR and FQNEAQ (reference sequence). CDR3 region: CASSSGQGFSNTGELFF. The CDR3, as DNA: TGTGCCAGCAGCTCAGGACAGGGCTTTTCTAACACCGGGGAGCTGTTTTTT.